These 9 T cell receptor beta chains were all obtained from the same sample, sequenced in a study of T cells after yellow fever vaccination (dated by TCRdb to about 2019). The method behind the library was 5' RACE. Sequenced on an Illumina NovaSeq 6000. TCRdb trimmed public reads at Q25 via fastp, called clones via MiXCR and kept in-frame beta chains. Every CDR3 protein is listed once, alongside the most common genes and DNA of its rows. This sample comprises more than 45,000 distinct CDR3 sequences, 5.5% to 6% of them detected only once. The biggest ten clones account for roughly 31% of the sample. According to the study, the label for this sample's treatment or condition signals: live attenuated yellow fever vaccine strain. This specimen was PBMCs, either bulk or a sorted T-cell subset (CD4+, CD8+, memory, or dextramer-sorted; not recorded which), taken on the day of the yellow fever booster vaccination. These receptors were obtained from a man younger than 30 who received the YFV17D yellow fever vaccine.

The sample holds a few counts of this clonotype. This CDR3 reads CASPTGDTEAFF. CDR3 bases: TGTGCCAGCCCCACGGGTGACACTGAAGCTTTCTTT. The chain combines TRBV18 with TRBJ1-1; D is uncertain. There are 12 residues in the CDR3. The germline V and J ends were trimmed by 8 bases and 3 bases, with 10 bases remaining between them. Germline values: CDR1 KGHSH, CDR2 LQKENI.

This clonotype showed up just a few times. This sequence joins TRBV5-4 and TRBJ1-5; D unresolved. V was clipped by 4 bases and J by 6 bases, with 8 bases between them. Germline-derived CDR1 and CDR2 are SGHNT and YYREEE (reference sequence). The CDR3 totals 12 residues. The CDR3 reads CASSDSVQPQHF. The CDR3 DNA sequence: TGTGCCAGCAGCGACTCGGTTCAGCCCCAGCATTTT.

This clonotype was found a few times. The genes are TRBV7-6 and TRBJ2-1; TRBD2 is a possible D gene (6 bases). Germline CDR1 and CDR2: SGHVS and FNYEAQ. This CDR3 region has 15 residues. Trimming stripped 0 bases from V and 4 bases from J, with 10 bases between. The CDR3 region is CASSLAAGKYNEQFF. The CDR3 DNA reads TGTGCCAGCAGCTTAGCGGCGGGGAAATACAATGAGCAGTTCTTC.

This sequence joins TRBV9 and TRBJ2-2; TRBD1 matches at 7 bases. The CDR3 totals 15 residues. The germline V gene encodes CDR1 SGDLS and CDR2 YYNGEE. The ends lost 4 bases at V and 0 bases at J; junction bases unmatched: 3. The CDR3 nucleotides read TGTGCCAGCAGCCTCAGGGGGTCGAACACCGGGGAGCTGTTTTTT. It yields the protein CASSLRGSNTGELFF.

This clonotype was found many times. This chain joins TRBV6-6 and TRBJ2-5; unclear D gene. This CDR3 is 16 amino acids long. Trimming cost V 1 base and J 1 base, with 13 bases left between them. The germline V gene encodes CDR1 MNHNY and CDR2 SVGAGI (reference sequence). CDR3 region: CASSYWSLETQETQYF. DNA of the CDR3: TGTGCCAGCAGTTACTGGTCTTTGGAGACCCAAGAGACCCAGTACTTC.

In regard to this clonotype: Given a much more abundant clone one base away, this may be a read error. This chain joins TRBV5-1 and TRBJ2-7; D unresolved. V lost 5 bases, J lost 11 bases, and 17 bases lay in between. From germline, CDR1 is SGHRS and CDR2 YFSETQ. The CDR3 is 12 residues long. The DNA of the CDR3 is TGCGCCAGCAGTCCATTGTCGGGCGTGAAGTACTTC. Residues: CASSPLSGVKYF. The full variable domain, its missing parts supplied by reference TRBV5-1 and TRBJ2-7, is KAGVTQTPRYLIKTRGQQVTLSCSPISGHRSVSWYQQTPGQGLQFLFEYFSETQRNKGNFPGRFSGRQFSNSRSEMNVSTLELGDSALYLCASSPLSGVKYFGPGTRLTVT.

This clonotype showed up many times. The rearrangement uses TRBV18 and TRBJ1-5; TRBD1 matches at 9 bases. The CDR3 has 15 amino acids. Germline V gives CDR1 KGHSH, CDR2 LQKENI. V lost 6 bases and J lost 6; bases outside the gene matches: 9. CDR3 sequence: CASSTTHRGPQPQHF. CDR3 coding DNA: TGTGCCAGCTCGACCACGCACAGGGGGCCTCAGCCCCAGCATTTT. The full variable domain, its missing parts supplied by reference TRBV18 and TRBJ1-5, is NAGVMQNPRHLVRRRGQEARLRCSPMKGHSHVYWYRQLPEEGLKFMVYLQKENIIDESGMPKERFSAEFPKEGPSILRIQQVVRGDSAAYFCASSTTHRGPQPQHFGDGTRLSIL.

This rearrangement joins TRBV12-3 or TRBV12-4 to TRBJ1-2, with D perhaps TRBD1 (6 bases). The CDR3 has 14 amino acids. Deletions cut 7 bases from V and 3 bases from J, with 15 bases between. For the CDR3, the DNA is TGTGCCAGCACCCTGACAGGCTCCGACTATGGCTACACCTTC. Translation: CASTLTGSDYGYTF.

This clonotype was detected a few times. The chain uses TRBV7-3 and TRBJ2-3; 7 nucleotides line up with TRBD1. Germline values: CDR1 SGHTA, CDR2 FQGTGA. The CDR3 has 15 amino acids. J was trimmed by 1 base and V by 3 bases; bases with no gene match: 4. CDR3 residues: CASSFVGQGTDTQYF. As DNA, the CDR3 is TGTGCCAGCAGCTTTGTCGGACAGGGCACAGATACGCAGTATTTT. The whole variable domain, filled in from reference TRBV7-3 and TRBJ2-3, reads GAGVSQTPSNKVTEKGKYVELRCDPISGHTALYWYRQSLGQGPEFLIYFQGTGAADDSGLPNDRFFAVRPEGSVSTLKIQRTERGDSAVYLCASSFVGQGTDTQYFGPGTRLTVL.